This T cell receptor (beta chain) is drawn from a study of blood T cell repertoires in COVID-19. Germline CDR1 SGHRS, CDR2 YFSETQ. This CDR3 has 15 residues. Trimming shortened V by 0 bases and J by 0 bases, and 6 bases separated the two germline ends. This clone was seen at least ten times. Libraries were prepared by immunoSEQ multiplex PCR; TCRdb keeps only in-frame clonotypes and omits some of them. This table has about 430,000 clones, 70% to 90% appearing once. The sequenced sample was PBMCs or T cells enriched from blood (not recorded which). The sequence derives from a woman aged 18-29 years who had been exposed to COVID-19. The gene calls are TRBV5-1 and TRBJ2-2; D call uncertain. Here the CDR3 reads CASSLDSSNTGELFF. The CDR3 region has the DNA TGCGCCAGCAGCTTGGACAGTTCGAACACCGGGGAGCTGTTTTTT.